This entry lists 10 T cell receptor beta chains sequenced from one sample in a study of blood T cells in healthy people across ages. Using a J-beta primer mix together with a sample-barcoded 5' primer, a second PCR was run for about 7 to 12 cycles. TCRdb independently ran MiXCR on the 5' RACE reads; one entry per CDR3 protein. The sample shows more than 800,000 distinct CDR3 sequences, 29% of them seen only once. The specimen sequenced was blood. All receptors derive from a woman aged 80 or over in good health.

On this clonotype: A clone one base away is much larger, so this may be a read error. The CDR3 is CASSKDGDSYNEQYF. The CDR3 coding sequence is TGTGCCAGCAGCAAGGACGGGGACTCCTACAATGAGCAGTACTTC. The chain combines TRBV7-9 with TRBJ2-7, with a weak D call TRBD2 (6 bases). V lost 5 bases, J lost 7 bases, and 21 bases lay in between. Germline V gene lookup returns CDR1 SEHNR and CDR2 FQNEAQ (reference sequence). The CDR3 is 15 amino acids. Full variable domain (outside the CDR3, taken from reference TRBV7-9 and TRBJ2-7): DTGVSQNPRHKITKRGQNVTFRCDPISEHNRLYWYRQTLGQGPEFLTYFQNEAQLEKSRLLSDRFSAERPKGSFSTLEIQRTEQGDSAMYLCASSKDGDSYNEQYFGPGTRLTVT.

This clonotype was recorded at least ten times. The CDR3 spells CSASLRLAGVNDYEQYF. CDR3 in DNA: TGCAGTGCTAGTTTACGGCTAGCGGGGGTGAACGACTACGAGCAGTACTTC. This chain links TRBV20-1 with TRBJ2-7; 10 positions match TRBD2. Germline CDR1 is DFQATT and CDR2 is SNEGSKA (reference sequence). V lost 3 bases and J lost 3; bases outside the gene matches: 14. The CDR3 is 17 amino acids.

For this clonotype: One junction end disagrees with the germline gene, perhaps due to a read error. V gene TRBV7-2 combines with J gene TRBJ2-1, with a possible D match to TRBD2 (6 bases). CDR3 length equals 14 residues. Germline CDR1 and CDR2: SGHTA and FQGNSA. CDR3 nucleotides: TGTGCCAGCAGCCCCGGGAGCTCCGACAATGAGCAGTTCTTC. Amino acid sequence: CASSPGSSDNEQFF.

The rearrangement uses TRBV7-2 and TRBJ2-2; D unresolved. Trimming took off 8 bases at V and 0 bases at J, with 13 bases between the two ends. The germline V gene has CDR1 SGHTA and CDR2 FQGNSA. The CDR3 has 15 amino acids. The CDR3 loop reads CASRSRVANTGELFF. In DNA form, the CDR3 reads TGTGCCAGCCGGTCACGGGTTGCGAACACCGGGGAGCTGTTTTTT.

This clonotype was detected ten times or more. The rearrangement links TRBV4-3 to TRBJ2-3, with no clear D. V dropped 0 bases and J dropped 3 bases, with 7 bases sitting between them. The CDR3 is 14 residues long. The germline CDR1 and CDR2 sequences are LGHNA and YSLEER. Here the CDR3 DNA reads TGCGCCAGCAGCCAAGATAGAAGAACAGATACGCAGTATTTT. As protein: CASSQDRRTDTQYF.

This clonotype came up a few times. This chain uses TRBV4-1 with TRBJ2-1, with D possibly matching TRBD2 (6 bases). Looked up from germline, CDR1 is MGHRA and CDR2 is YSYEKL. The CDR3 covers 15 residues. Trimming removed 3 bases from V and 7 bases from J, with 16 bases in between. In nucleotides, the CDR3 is TGCGCCAGCAGCCATGCTAGCGCTTCGGGGAATGAGCAGTTCTTC. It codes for CASSHASASGNEQFF.

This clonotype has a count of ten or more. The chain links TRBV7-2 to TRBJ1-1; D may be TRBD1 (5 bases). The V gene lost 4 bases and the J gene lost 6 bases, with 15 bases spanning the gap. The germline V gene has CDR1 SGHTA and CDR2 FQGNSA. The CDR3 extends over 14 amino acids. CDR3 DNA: TGTGCCAGCAGCTCTCGGACAAGCTGGGCTGAAGCTTTCTTT. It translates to CASSSRTSWAEAFF.

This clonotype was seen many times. The CDR3 reads CASSLSADSNSPLHF. CDR3 DNA: TGTGCCAGCAGTTTATCAGCGGACTCCAACTCACCCCTCCACTTT. The chain couples TRBV27 to TRBJ1-6; no definite D call. The germline V gene has CDR1 MNHEY and CDR2 SMNVEV (reference sequence). This CDR3 spans 15 amino acids. Between the trimmed V and J ends, which lost 0 bases and 10 bases, there was a span of 13 bases.

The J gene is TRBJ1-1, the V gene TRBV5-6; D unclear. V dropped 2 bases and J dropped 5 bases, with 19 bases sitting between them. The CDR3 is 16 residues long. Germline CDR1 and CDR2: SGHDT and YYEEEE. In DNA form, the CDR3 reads TGTGCCAGCAGCTTATTGGGCAATCCCTCTCGAACTGAAGCTTTCTTT. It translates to CASSLLGNPSRTEAFF.

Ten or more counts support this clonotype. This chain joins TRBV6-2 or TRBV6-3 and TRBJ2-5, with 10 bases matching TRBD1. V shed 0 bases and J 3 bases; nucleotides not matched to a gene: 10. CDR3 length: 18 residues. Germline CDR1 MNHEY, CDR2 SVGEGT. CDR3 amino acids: CASSYSKFGTGVEETQYF. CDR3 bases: TGTGCCAGCAGTTACTCGAAGTTTGGGACAGGGGTAGAAGAGACCCAGTACTTC.